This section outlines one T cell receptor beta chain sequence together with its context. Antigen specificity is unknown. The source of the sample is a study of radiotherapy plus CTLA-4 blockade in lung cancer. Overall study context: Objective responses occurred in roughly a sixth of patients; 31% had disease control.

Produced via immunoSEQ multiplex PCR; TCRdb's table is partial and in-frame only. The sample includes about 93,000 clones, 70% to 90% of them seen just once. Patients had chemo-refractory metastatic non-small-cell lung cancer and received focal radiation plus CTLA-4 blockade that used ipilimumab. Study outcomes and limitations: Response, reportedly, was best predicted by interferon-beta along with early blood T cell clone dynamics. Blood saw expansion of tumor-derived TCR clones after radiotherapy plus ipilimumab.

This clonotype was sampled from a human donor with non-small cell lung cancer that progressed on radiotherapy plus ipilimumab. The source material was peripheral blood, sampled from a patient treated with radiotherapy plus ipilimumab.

CDR3 amino acids: CASRDDPGGTQYF. The CDR3 DNA is TGCGCCAGCAGGGACGATCCCGGGGGTACGCAGTATTTT. The V call is TRBV10-1, the J call TRBJ2-3; D is perhaps TRBD2 (6 bases). Germline V gene sequence: CDR1 WNHNN, CDR2 SYGVQD (reference sequence). This CDR3 has 13 amino acids. V was shortened by 6 bases and J by 8 bases, with 15 bases between the two germline ends.